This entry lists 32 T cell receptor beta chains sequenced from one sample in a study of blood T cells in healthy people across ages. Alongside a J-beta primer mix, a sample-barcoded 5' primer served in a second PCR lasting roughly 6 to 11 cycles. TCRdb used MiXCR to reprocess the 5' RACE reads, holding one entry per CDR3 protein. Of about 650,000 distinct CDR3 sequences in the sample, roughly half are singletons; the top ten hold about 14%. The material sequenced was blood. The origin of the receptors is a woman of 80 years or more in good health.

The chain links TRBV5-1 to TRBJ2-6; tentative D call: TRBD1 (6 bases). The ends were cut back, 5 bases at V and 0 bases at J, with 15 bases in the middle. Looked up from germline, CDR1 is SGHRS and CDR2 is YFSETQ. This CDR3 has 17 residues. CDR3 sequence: CASSPGTPSSGANVLTF. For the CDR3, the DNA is TGCGCCAGCAGTCCCGGGACACCTAGCTCTGGGGCCAACGTCCTGACTTTC.

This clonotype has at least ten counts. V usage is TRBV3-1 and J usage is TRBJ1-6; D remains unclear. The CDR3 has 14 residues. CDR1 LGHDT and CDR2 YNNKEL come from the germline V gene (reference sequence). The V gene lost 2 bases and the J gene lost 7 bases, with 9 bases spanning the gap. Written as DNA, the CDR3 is TGTGCCAGCAGCCAACTCGGAGGGAATTCACCCCTCCACTTT. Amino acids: CASSQLGGNSPLHF.

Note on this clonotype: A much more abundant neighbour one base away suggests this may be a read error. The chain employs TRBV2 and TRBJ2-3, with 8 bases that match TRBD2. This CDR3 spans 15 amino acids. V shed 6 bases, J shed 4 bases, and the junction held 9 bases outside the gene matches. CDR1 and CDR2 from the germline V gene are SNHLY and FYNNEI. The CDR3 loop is CASRTGGGRSDTQYF. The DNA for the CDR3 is TGTGCCAGCAGAACAGGCGGGGGGCGCTCAGATACGCAGTATTTT.

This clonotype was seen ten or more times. The CDR3 is CASSFLSGSTDTQYF. The CDR3 coding sequence is TGTGCCAGCAGTTTTTTGTCGGGAAGCACAGATACGCAGTATTTT. The chain has TRBV12-3 or TRBV12-4 and TRBJ2-3; TRBD2 might be the D (5 bases). The CDR3 runs 15 residues. Deletions cut 3 bases from V and 0 bases from J, with 10 bases between.

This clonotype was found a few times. CDR3 amino acids: CASSQVLRAGGDHYNEQFF. The CDR3 DNA sequence: TGTGCCAGCAGCCAAGTGTTAAGGGCAGGGGGGGACCACTACAATGAGCAGTTCTTC. The rearrangement links TRBV3-1 to TRBJ2-1; either TRBD1 or TRBD2 may supply D (7 bases each). Trimming stripped 1 base from V and 3 bases from J, with 22 bases between. CDR1 is LGHDT, CDR2 YNNKEL, per germline (reference sequence). There are 19 residues in the CDR3.

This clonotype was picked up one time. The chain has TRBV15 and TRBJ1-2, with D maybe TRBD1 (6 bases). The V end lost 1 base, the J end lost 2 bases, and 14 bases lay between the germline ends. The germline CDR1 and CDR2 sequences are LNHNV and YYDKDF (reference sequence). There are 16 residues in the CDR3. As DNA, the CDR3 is TGTGCCACCAGCAGAGCCGGGACAACCACCAACTATGGCTACACCTTC. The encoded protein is CATSRAGTTTNYGYTF.

Written as DNA, the CDR3 is TGTGCCAGCAGTTTTAAGGGTGTGGCAACTTCCTACGAGCAGTACTTC. Encoded protein: CASSFKGVATSYEQYF. V and J are TRBV7-2 and TRBJ2-7; no clear D. CDR1 is SGHTA and CDR2 is FQGNSA in the germline V gene. V lost 6 bases to trimming and J lost 1 base, with 19 bases between them. There are 16 residues in the CDR3.

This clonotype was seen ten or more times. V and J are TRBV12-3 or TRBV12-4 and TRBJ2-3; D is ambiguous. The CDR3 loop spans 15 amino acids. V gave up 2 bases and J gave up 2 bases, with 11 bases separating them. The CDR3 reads CASSLLRPLTDTQYF. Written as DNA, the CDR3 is TGTGCCAGCAGTTTACTGAGGCCACTCACAGATACGCAGTATTTT.

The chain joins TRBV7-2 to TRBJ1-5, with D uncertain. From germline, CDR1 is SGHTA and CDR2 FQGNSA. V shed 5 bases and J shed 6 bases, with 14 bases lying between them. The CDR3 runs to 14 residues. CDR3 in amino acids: CASSVTKLGQPQHF. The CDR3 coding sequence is TGTGCCAGCAGCGTGACTAAGCTCGGTCAGCCCCAGCATTTT.

This CDR3 reads CASSESSTSGLSYEQYF. In nucleotides, the CDR3 is TGTGCCAGCAGTGAATCGTCGACTAGCGGGCTTAGCTACGAGCAGTACTTC. The chain is built from TRBV2 and TRBJ2-5; TRBD2 agrees at 10 bases. The DNA end is more similar to TRBJ2-7, so the J call may be wrong. The CDR3 contains 17 residues. CDR1 and CDR2 (germline): SNHLY, FYNNEI.

The CDR3 DNA sequence: TGCAGTGCAGATCAGGGAGCCGGGGAGCTGTTTTTT. Its protein product is CSADQGAGELFF. The rearrangement uses TRBV20-1 and TRBJ2-2, with D perhaps assigned TRBD1 or TRBD2 (5 bases each). Germline V lookup: CDR1 DFQATT, CDR2 SNEGSKA (reference sequence). The CDR3 is 12 amino acids. The ends were cut back, 6 bases at V and 6 bases at J, with 11 bases in the middle.

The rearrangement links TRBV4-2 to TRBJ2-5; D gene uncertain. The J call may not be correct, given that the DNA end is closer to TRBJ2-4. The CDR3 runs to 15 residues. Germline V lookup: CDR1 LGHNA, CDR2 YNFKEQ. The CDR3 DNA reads TGTGCCAGCAGCCAAGAAAGCAACGGATTGAACATTCAGTACTTC. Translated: CASSQESNGLNIQYF.

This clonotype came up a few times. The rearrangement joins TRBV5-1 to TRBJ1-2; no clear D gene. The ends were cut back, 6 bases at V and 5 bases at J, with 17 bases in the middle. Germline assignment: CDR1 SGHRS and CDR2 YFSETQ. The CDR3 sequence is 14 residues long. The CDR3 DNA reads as TGCGCCAGCACCCCGCCAGGAGGTCAATATGGCTACACCTTC. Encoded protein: CASTPPGGQYGYTF.

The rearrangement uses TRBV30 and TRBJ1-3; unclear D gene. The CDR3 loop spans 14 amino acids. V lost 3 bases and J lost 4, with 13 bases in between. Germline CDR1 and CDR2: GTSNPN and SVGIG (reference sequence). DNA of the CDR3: TGTGCCTGGAGCCGTCAGCTTAACGGAAACACCATATATTTT. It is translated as CAWSRQLNGNTIYF.

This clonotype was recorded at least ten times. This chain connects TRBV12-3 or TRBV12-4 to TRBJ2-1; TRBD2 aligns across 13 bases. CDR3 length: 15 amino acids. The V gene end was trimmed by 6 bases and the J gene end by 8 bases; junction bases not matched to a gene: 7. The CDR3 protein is CASSLTSGGLDEQFF. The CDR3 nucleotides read TGTGCCAGCAGCCTGACTAGCGGGGGGTTAGATGAGCAGTTCTTC.

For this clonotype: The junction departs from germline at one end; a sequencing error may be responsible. This CDR3 reads CASRRLSGVTDMQYF. CDR3 in DNA: TGTGCCAGCAGGAGGCTTAGCGGGGTGACAGATATGCAGTATTTT. This chain links TRBV5-6 with TRBJ2-3; 8 bases agree with TRBD2. Germline CDR1 reads SGHDT; CDR2 reads YYEEEE. The CDR3 is made up of 15 amino acids.

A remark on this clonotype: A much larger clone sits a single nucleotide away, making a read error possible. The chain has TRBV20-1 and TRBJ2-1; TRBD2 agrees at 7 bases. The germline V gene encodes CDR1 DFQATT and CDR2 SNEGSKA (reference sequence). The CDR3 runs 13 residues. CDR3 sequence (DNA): TGCAGTGCTAGTGGGGGGGGGAACAATGAGCGGTTCTTC. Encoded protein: CSASGGGNNERFF.

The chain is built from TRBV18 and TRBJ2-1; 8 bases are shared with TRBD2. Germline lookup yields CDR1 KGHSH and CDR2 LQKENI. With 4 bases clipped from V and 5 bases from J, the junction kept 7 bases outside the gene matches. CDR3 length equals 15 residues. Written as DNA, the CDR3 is TGTGCCAGCTCACAACCCAGCGGGAGAAACAATGAGCAGTTCTTC. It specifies CASSQPSGRNNEQFF.

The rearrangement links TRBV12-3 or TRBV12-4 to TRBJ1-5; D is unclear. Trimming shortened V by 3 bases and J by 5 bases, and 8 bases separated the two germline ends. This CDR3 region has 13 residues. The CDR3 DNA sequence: TGTGCCAGCAGTTTCGGAGGGTATCAGCCCCAGCATTTT. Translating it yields CASSFGGYQPQHF.

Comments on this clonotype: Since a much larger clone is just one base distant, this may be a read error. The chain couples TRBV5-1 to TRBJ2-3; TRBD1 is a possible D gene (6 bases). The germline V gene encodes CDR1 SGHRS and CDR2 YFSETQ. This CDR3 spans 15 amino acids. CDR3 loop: CASSPTGILTDTRYF. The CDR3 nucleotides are TGCGCCAGCAGCCCTACAGGGATTCTCACAGATACGCGGTATTTT.

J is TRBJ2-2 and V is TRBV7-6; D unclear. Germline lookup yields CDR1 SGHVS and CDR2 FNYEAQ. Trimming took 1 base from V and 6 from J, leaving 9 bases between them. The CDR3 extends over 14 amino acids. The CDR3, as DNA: TGTGCCAGCAGCTTAGTCCTTCGGCCCGGGGAGCTGTTTTTT. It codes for CASSLVLRPGELFF.

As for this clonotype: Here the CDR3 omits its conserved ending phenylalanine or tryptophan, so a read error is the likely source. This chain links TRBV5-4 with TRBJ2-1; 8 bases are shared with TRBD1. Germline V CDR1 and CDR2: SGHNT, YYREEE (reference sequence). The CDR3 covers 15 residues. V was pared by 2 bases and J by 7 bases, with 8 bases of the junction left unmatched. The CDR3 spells CASSFWDRRENEQFL. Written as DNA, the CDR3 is TGTGCCAGCAGCTTCTGGGACAGGCGAGAGAATGAGCAGTTCTTG.

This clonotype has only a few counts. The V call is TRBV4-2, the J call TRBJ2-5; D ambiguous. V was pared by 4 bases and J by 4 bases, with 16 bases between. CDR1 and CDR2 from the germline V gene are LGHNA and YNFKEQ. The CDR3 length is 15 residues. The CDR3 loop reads CASSPHKGAAETQYF. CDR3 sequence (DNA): TGTGCCAGCAGCCCGCACAAGGGTGCGGCAGAGACCCAGTACTTC.

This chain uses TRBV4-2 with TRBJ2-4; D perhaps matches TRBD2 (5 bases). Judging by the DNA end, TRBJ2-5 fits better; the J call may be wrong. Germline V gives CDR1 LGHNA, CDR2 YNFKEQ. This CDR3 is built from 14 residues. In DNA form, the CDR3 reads TGTGCCAGCAGCCCCCGCCCGGGGTTAGAGACCCAGTACTTC. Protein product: CASSPRPGLETQYF.

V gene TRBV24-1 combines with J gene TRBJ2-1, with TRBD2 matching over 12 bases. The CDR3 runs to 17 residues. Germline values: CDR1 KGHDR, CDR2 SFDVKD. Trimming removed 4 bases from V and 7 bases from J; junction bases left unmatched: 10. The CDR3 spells CATSDSRLAGVANEQFF. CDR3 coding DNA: TGTGCCACCAGTGACTCCCGACTAGCGGGAGTGGCGAATGAGCAGTTCTTC.

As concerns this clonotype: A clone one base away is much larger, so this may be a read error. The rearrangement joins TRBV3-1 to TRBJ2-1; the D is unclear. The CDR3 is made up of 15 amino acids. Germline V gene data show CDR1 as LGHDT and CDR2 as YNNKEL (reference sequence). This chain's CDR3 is CDSSQHGSAYNEQFF. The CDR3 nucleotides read TGTGACAGCAGCCAGCACGGCAGCGCCTACAATGAGCAGTTCTTC.

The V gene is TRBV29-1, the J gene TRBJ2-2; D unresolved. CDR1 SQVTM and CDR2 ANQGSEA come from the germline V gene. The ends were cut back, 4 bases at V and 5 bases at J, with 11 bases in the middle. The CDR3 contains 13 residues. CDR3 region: CSVGATRTGELFF. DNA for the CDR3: TGCAGCGTTGGAGCGACCAGGACCGGGGAGCTGTTTTTT.

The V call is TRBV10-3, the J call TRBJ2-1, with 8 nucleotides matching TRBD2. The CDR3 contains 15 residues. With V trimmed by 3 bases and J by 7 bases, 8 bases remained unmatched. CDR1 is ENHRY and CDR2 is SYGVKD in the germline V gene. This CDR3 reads CAISETSGSGNEQFF. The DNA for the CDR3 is TGTGCCATCAGTGAAACCAGCGGGAGTGGGAATGAGCAGTTCTTC.

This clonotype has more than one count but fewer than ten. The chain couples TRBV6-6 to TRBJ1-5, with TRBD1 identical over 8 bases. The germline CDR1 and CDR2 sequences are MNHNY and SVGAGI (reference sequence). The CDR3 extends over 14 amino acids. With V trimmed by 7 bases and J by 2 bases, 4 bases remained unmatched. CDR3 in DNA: TGTGCCAGCACCGGACAGGGCCGCAATCAGCCCCAGCATTTT. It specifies CASTGQGRNQPQHF.

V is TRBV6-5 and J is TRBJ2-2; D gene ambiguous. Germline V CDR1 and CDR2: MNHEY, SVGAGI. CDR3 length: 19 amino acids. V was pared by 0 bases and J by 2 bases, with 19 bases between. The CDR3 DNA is TGTGCCAGCAGTTACTCCACCCAAGCCGGATATTCTAACACCGGGGAGCTGTTTTTT. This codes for CASSYSTQAGYSNTGELFF.

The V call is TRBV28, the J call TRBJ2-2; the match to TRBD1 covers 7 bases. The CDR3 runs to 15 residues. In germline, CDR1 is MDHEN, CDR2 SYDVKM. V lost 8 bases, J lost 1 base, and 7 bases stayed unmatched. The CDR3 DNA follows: TGTGCCAGCGAGAGGAGGACAGGGAACACCGGGGAGCTGTTTTTT. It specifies CASERRTGNTGELFF.

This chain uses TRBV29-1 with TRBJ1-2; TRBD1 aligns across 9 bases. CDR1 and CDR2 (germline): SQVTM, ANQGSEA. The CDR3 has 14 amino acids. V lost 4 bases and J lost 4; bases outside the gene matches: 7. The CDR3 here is CSVAQQGAGYGYTF. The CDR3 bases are TGCAGCGTTGCCCAACAGGGGGCCGGCTATGGCTACACCTTC.